This T cell receptor (beta chain) was captured in a study of post-analysis software for immune sequencing data. Study observations and caveats: Same-batch preparations were strongly co-clustered by F measure. The normalized Chao1 diversity of multiple sclerosis patients was significantly lower than that of controls.

Included in the TCR beta cDNA libraries were unique molecular identifiers. Out of about 1 to 11 million T cells, about 460,000 cDNA molecules were generated. TCRdb itself ran the PCR reads through MiXCR, one entry per CDR3 protein. The sample lists 650,000 to 850,000 distinct CDR3 sequences, roughly 46% occurring once. In regard to this clonotype: Its antigen is currently unknown.

Sequencing was performed on blood. This TCR was sampled from a girl between 5 and 17 years old with multiple sclerosis.

The CDR3 nucleotides read TGCAGTGCTCCGAGGGGGGCAGATACGCAGTATTTT. It translates to CSAPRGADTQYF. This chain connects TRBV20-1 to TRBJ2-3; D may correspond to TRBD1 or TRBD2 (6 bases each). From germline, CDR1 is DFQATT and CDR2 SNEGSKA (reference sequence). Between the trimmed V and J ends, which lost 5 bases and 4 bases, there was a span of 10 bases. CDR3 length equals 12 residues.